The 20 T cell receptor beta chains in this list originate from one sample, sequenced in a study of blood T cell repertoires in COVID-19. The protocol was immunoSEQ multiplex PCR, while the TCRdb copy is restricted to in-frame clones and leaves out a portion. The sample carries roughly 250,000 clones, around 81% recorded once. Sequenced sample: peripheral blood. The receptors here all came from a woman aged 55-70 years with active or convalescent COVID-19.

CDR3 coding DNA: TGTGCCAGCAGAGTTGGGGCGGGGAAGCAGTACTTC. Residues: CASRVGAGKQYF. The gene calls are TRBV27 and TRBJ2-7; D possibly corresponds to TRBD2 (6 bases). V shed 6 bases and J shed 8 bases, with 14 bases lying between them. The CDR3 runs 12 residues. In germline, CDR1 is MNHEY, CDR2 SMNVEV (reference sequence).

The V gene is TRBV2, the J gene TRBJ2-1, with TRBD2 matching over 7 bases. V shed 3 bases, J shed 12 bases, and the junction held 8 bases outside the gene matches. Per germline, CDR1 SNHLY and CDR2 FYNNEI. The CDR3 sequence is 13 residues long. The CDR3 region is CASSDGEGIRQFF. The CDR3, as DNA: TGTGCCAGCAGTGACGGGGAGGGAATTCGGCAGTTCTTC.

The chain uses TRBV7-8 and TRBJ2-3; 12 nucleotides align to TRBD2. The CDR3 length is 17 residues. In germline, CDR1 is SGHVS, CDR2 FQNEAQ. V was clipped by 5 bases and J by 0 bases; unmatched bases: 6. CDR3 sequence reads: CASSKGTSGRSTDTQYF. CDR3 nucleotide sequence: TGTGCCAGCAGCAAAGGGACTAGCGGGCGAAGCACAGATACGCAGTATTTT.

The sample holds many counts of this clone. V and J are TRBV25-1 and TRBJ1-6, with TRBD1 identical over 11 bases. This CDR3 spans 15 amino acids. V shed 1 base and J 14 bases; nucleotides not matched to a gene: 7. The V gene's germline CDR1 is MGHDK and CDR2 SYGVNS. CDR3 in amino acids: CASSELDRGPAALHF. The CDR3 region has the DNA TGTGCCAGCAGTGAATTGGACAGGGGGCCGGCGGCCCTCCACTTT.

CDR3 in DNA: TGTGCCAGCACGGGACATAACGAGCAGTACTTC. It yields the protein CASTGHNEQYF. This rearrangement joins TRBV2 to TRBJ2-7; D is perhaps TRBD1 (6 bases). Trimming left V 7 bases short and J 5 bases short, with 9 bases between. CDR1 is SNHLY and CDR2 is FYNNEI in the germline V gene. This CDR3 spans 11 amino acids.

The rearrangement joins TRBV28 to TRBJ2-1, with a tentative D call TRBD1 (5 bases). Trimming shortened V by 3 bases and J by 5 bases, and 11 bases separated the two germline ends. The germline CDR1 and CDR2 sequences are MDHEN and SYDVKM. The CDR3 has 14 residues. This CDR3 is CASSLWGAHNEQFF. The CDR3 DNA reads as TGTGCCAGCAGTTTGTGGGGCGCCCACAATGAGCAGTTCTTC.

Many counts were recorded for this clone. The gene calls are TRBV3-1 (or the pseudogene TRBV3-2) and TRBJ2-6; possibly TRBD1 for D (5 bases). The germline CDR1 and CDR2 sequences are LGHDT and YNNKEL (reference sequence). V was cut by 5 bases and J by 2 bases, with 13 bases left in between. The CDR3 spans 16 residues. The CDR3 DNA reads TGTGCCAGCAGCTTAACCGTAGGGGCTGGGGCCAACGTCCTGACTTTC. As protein: CASSLTVGAGANVLTF.

This clone was picked up one time. The chain couples TRBV5-4 to TRBJ2-1; 15 bases align to TRBD2. The CDR3 spans 14 residues. Per the germline V gene, CDR1 is SGHNT and CDR2 is YYREEE (reference sequence). With V trimmed by 3 bases and J by 10 bases, 2 bases remained unmatched. The CDR3 region is CASSSGTSGGEQFF. The DNA of the CDR3 is TGTGCCAGCAGCTCCGGGACTAGCGGGGGGGAGCAGTTCTTC. Filled out from reference TRBV5-4 and TRBJ2-1, the complete variable domain reads ETGVTQSPTHLIKTRGQQVTLRCSSQSGHNTVSWYQQALGQGPQFIFQYYREEENGRGNFPPRFSGLQFPNYSSELNVNALELDDSALYLCASSSGTSGGEQFFGPGTRLTVL.

V gene TRBV6-6 combines with J gene TRBJ1-3; possibly TRBD1 for D (5 bases). The germline V gene has CDR1 MNHNY and CDR2 SVGAGI (reference sequence). The CDR3 covers 15 residues. Between the trimmed V and J ends, which lost 5 bases and 0 bases, there was a span of 11 bases. The CDR3 DNA is TGTGCCAGCAGTCTCAGGGCGTTCTCTGGAAACACCATATATTTT. Translated, it gives CASSLRAFSGNTIYF.

This clone appeared a single time. The chain combines TRBV2 with TRBJ2-5; tentatively, D is TRBD2 (5 bases). The V gene lost 11 bases and the J gene lost 1 base, with 14 bases spanning the gap. The CDR3 length is 13 residues. From germline, CDR1 is SNHLY and CDR2 FYNNEI. The CDR3 DNA reads TGTGCCTCCCAAGGGAGCGGCCAAGAGACCCAGTACTTC. Encoded protein: CASQGSGQETQYF.

The count of this clone is one. The same CDR3 can be traced to other DNA sequences in this sample. The rearrangement links TRBV2 to TRBJ1-2, with 8 positions matching TRBD1. V dropped 6 bases and J dropped 2; count of bases not matched to a gene: 2. From germline, CDR1 is SNHLY and CDR2 FYNNEI. The CDR3 totals 13 residues. The DNA of the CDR3 is TGTGCCAGCAGCCGACAGGGGAACTATGGCTACACCTTC. It yields the protein CASSRQGNYGYTF.

The genes are TRBV28 and TRBJ1-6; TRBD1 agrees at 7 bases. Trimming removed 3 bases from V and 6 bases from J; junction bases left unmatched: 5. CDR3 size: 15 residues. From germline, CDR1 is MDHEN and CDR2 SYDVKM. This CDR3 reads CASSFTGDSNSPLHF. The DNA for the CDR3 is TGTGCCAGCAGTTTTACAGGGGACTCTAATTCACCCCTCCACTTT.

This chain connects TRBV5-1 to TRBJ1-1, with 8 bases lining up with TRBD1. This CDR3 comprises 13 residues. The germline gives CDR1 SGHRS, CDR2 YFSETQ. After removal of 6 bases from V and 1 base from J, the junction contained 2 bases not matched to a gene. The CDR3 loop is CASTDRGNTEAFF. The CDR3 nucleotides read TGCGCCAGCACCGACAGGGGGAACACTGAAGCTTTCTTT. Drawing the rest from reference TRBV5-1 and TRBJ1-1, the complete variable domain is KAGVTQTPRYLIKTRGQQVTLSCSPISGHRSVSWYQQTPGQGLQFLFEYFSETQRNKGNFPGRFSGRQFSNSRSEMNVSTLELGDSALYLCASTDRGNTEAFFGQGTRLTVV.

The gene calls are TRBV15 and TRBJ1-2; perhaps TRBD1 as D (5 bases). This CDR3 region has 15 residues. Deletions cut 0 bases from V and 4 bases from J, with 12 bases between. CDR1 and CDR2 from the germline V gene are LNHNV and YYDKDF (reference sequence). The CDR3: CATSRDSRGGYGYTF. CDR3 nucleotides: TGTGCCACCAGCAGAGATTCGCGGGGGGGCTATGGCTACACCTTC.

This chain's CDR3 is CASSESLGGGDGYTF. Written as DNA, the CDR3 is TGCGCCAGCAGTGAGTCGTTAGGGGGAGGGGATGGCTACACCTTC. The rearrangement uses TRBV10-2 and TRBJ1-2; a possible D gene is TRBD1 (6 bases). This CDR3 spans 15 amino acids. Germline CDR1 reads WSHSY; CDR2 reads SAAADI. V lost 0 bases, J lost 6 bases, and 14 bases lay in between.

The chain links TRBV28 to TRBJ1-2, with D perhaps TRBD1 (6 bases). From germline, CDR1 is MDHEN and CDR2 SYDVKM. The V end lost 2 bases, the J end lost 5 bases, and 6 bases lay between the germline ends. CDR3 size: 12 residues. CDR3 sequence (DNA): TGTGCCAGCAGTTTAGGACAGTATGGCTACACCTTC. As protein: CASSLGQYGYTF.

The chain couples TRBV14 to TRBJ1-1, with D unclear. Germline V gene lookup returns CDR1 SGHDN and CDR2 FVKESK. V shed 4 bases and J shed 6 bases, with 12 bases lying between them. The CDR3 is 13 amino acids. The CDR3 is CASSPLWEAEAFF. CDR3 in DNA: TGTGCCAGCAGCCCGCTTTGGGAGGCTGAAGCTTTCTTT. The entire variable domain, with the rest obtained from reference TRBV14 and TRBJ1-1, is as follows: EAGVTQFPSHSVIEKGQTVTLRCDPISGHDNLYWYRRVMGKEIKFLLHFVKESKQDESGMPNNRFLAERTGGTYSTLKVQPAELEDSGVYFCASSPLWEAEAFFGQGTRLTVV.

This clone was counted many times. The chain recombines TRBV4-1 with TRBJ1-6; TRBD1 agrees at 8 bases. Germline V gene sequence: CDR1 MGHRA, CDR2 YSYEKL. V was clipped by 3 bases and J by 9 bases; unmatched bases: 7. The CDR3 spans 15 residues. CDR3 nucleotide sequence: TGCGCCAGCAGCCAGGTGGACAGGGAGGGTTCACCCCTCCACTTT. Protein: CASSQVDREGSPLHF.

Worth noting for this clone: A much larger clone is a single base away; this may be a read error. V and J are TRBV7-2 and TRBJ2-1; 7 nucleotides align to TRBD2. With 1 base clipped from V and 4 bases from J, the junction kept 1 base outside the gene matches. Per the germline V gene, CDR1 is SGHTA and CDR2 is FQGNSA. The CDR3 totals 14 residues. This CDR3 is CASSLDGGYNEQFF. The CDR3 DNA reads TGTGCCAGCAGCTTAGACGGGGGGTACAATGAGCAGTTCTTC. The variable domain in full, completed from reference TRBV7-2 and TRBJ2-1, reads GAGVSQSPSNKVTEKGKDVELRCDPISGHTALYWYRQSLGQGLEFLIYFQGNSAPDKSGLPSDRFSAERTGGSVSTLTIQRTQQEDSAVYLCASSLDGGYNEQFFGPGTRLTVL.

The chain recombines TRBV2 with TRBJ1-2; 8 nucleotides align to TRBD1. V shed 7 bases and J 6 bases; nucleotides not matched to a gene: 7. The germline gives CDR1 SNHLY, CDR2 FYNNEI. The length of the CDR3 is 13 residues. The CDR3 nucleotides read TGTGCCAGCACTCCGGACAGGGTGGATGGCTACACCTTC. Translated: CASTPDRVDGYTF. Combining the CDR3 with reference TRBV2 and TRBJ1-2 gives the whole variable domain EPEVTQTPSHQVTQMGQEVILRCVPISNHLYFYWYRQILGQKVEFLVSFYNNEISEKSEIFDDQFSVERPDGSNFTLKIRSTKLEDSAMYFCASTPDRVDGYTFGSGTRLTVV.